Each of the 11 T cell receptor beta chains below was sequenced from the same sample in a study of blood T cells in healthy people across ages. For the second PCR, which ran for about 7 to 11 cycles, a sample-barcoded 5' primer and a J-beta primer mix were used. TCRdb ran MiXCR on the 5' RACE reads and lists one entry per CDR3 protein. In the table there are approximately 790,000 distinct CDR3 sequences, 62% of which are singletons. The sequenced sample consisted of blood. The receptors were sampled from a man aged 30 to 45 in good health.

The gene calls are TRBV4-2 and TRBJ2-1; either TRBD1 or TRBD2 may fit D (6 bases each). V was trimmed by 1 base and J by 9 bases, leaving 22 bases between them. The CDR3 loop spans 17 amino acids. CDR1 is LGHNA and CDR2 is YNFKEQ in the germline V gene. CDR3 DNA sequence: TGTGCCAGCAGCCAAGTAGCCGGGGGCCGATCGGTCGGTGAGCAGTTCTTC. Translating gives CASSQVAGGRSVGEQFF.

Only one count was recorded for this clonotype. The V gene is TRBV30, the J gene TRBJ1-1; a possible D gene is TRBD1 (5 bases). Germline V CDR1 and CDR2: GTSNPN, SVGIG (reference sequence). V was clipped by 5 bases and J by 4 bases, with 11 bases between them. The CDR3 consists of 12 residues. The DNA for the CDR3 is TGTGCCTGGTCCCGGGACTTCACTGAAGCTTTCTTT. This translates into CAWSRDFTEAFF.

This clonotype was picked up a small number of times. CDR3: CASSLALGQPQHF. The CDR3 DNA reads as TGTGCCAGCAGCTTAGCTTTGGGTCAGCCCCAGCATTTT. V and J are TRBV7-9 and TRBJ1-5; D is uncertain. CDR3 length equals 13 residues. Germline CDR1 is SEHNR and CDR2 is FQNEAQ (reference sequence). V dropped 0 bases and J dropped 6 bases, with 6 bases sitting between them.

As DNA, the CDR3 is TGTGCCAGCCGGCTAGCGGGTTACACAGATACGCAGTATTTT. This translates into CASRLAGYTDTQYF. The rearrangement links TRBV2 to TRBJ2-3; the match to TRBD2 covers 8 bases. The CDR3 length is 14 residues. From germline, CDR1 is SNHLY and CDR2 FYNNEI. The V gene end was trimmed by 8 bases and the J gene end by 2 bases; junction bases not matched to a gene: 6.

This clonotype was detected a few times. The chain links TRBV20-1 to TRBJ2-4, with D possibly called TRBD1 or TRBD2 (5 bases each). V was trimmed by 0 bases and J by 3 bases, leaving 9 bases between them. The germline gives CDR1 DFQATT, CDR2 SNEGSKA (reference sequence). The CDR3 runs 14 residues. The CDR3 spells CSARDGDGKNIQYF. In DNA, the CDR3 is TGCAGTGCTAGAGATGGGGACGGCAAAAACATTCAGTACTTC.

This clonotype was recorded only once. The chain employs TRBV6-6 and TRBJ2-3, with D uncertain. Per the germline V gene, CDR1 is MNHNY and CDR2 is SVGAGI (reference sequence). V was pared by 2 bases and J by 11 bases, with 11 bases between. The CDR3 is 12 amino acids. CDR3 protein: CASSYDLLGQYF. The DNA of the CDR3 is TGTGCCAGCAGTTACGACCTGTTAGGGCAGTATTTT.

The chain has TRBV27 and TRBJ2-1, with D tentatively TRBD2 (5 bases). This CDR3 region has 14 residues. CDR1 is MNHEY, CDR2 SMNVEV, per germline (reference sequence). V lost 4 bases and J 4 bases, leaving 11 bases between the germline ends. The CDR3 DNA is TGTGCCAGCAGTTCTGACGGGGATTACAATGAGCAGTTCTTC. Translating gives CASSSDGDYNEQFF.

This clonotype has a handful of counts. The chain employs TRBV10-3 and TRBJ1-2; 8 nucleotides agree with TRBD1. The CDR3 loop spans 13 amino acids. J was trimmed by 6 bases and V by 4 bases; bases with no gene match: 4. From germline, CDR1 is ENHRY and CDR2 SYGVKD. The CDR3 here is CAISAGQGNGYTF. The CDR3 DNA is TGTGCCATCAGTGCCGGACAGGGAAATGGCTACACCTTC.

The chain links TRBV27 to TRBJ1-4; tentatively, D is TRBD1 (6 bases). V was trimmed by 7 bases and J by 3 bases, leaving 12 bases between them. The CDR3 has 14 residues. Germline CDR1 MNHEY, CDR2 SMNVEV (reference sequence). The CDR3: CASTLTGSNEKLFF. CDR3 nucleotides: TGTGCCAGCACCCTTACAGGGTCTAATGAAAAACTGTTTTTT.

CDR3 sequence (DNA): TGTGCCAGCAGCAAAGGGAAGGGACTGCAGGGGCCGAACTATAATTCACCCCTCCACTTT. Protein: CASSKGKGLQGPNYNSPLHF. J is TRBJ1-6 and V is TRBV21-1; the table calls TRBD1, which could not be checked here. TRBV21-1 is a recognized pseudogene. CDR3 size: 20 residues.

The genes are TRBV6-2 or TRBV6-3 and TRBJ2-3; D gene ambiguous. The germline V gene has CDR1 MNHEY and CDR2 SVGEGT. The CDR3 is 16 residues long. V shed 6 bases and J shed 2 bases, with 18 bases lying between them. CDR3 loop: CASSIRTARATDTQYF. The CDR3 DNA reads TGTGCCAGCAGCATCCGGACGGCCCGGGCCACAGATACGCAGTATTTT.